This passage covers 30 T cell receptor beta chains from one sample sequenced in a study of control samples from healthy donors and cancer patients (dated by TCRdb to the early 2020s). The library relied on the immunoSEQ multiplex PCR assay. The immuneACCESS repertoire file appears here via TCRdb, limited to in-frame rearrangements. These files lack a portion of the clones; in checked studies, under half of the deficit traces to unresolved V genes, and the cause of the others is not known. The sample includes 100,000 to 150,000 clones, with about 92% observed a single time. The ten largest clones capture 2.1% of the sample. Sequenced material: blood. The source is a woman in her fifties or sixties in good health.

This clone was found a few times. The V and J genes are TRBV29-1 and TRBJ2-3, with TRBD2 matching over 16 bases. Trimming at V came to 5 bases and at J to 6 bases, leaving 5 bases not matched to a gene. This CDR3 is built from 15 residues. Germline CDR1 reads SQVTM; CDR2 reads ANQGSEA. CDR3 residues: CSVSGTSGRGDTQYF. CDR3 nucleotides: TGCAGCGTTTCCGGGACTAGCGGGAGGGGTGATACGCAGTATTTT.

The chain joins TRBV18 to TRBJ2-7, with 9 bases identical to TRBD1. V dropped 3 bases and J dropped 5; count of bases not matched to a gene: 11. Germline lookup yields CDR1 KGHSH and CDR2 LQKENI. The CDR3 has 16 amino acids. The CDR3: CASSPPTGTGLHEQYF. The CDR3 DNA is TGTGCCAGCTCACCGCCTACCGGGACAGGGCTCCACGAGCAGTACTTC.

The rearrangement links TRBV5-1 to TRBJ1-5, with TRBD1 identical over 10 bases. Germline V CDR1 and CDR2: SGHRS, YFSETQ. The V segment lost 4 bases and the J segment 6 bases; nucleotides outside the gene matches: 7. This CDR3 spans 15 amino acids. The DNA of the CDR3 is TGCGCCAGCAGCGCGGGGACAGGGGACAGTCAGCCCCAGCATTTT. Amino acids: CASSAGTGDSQPQHF.

The rearrangement joins TRBV11-2 to TRBJ1-3; unclear D gene. Between the trimmed V and J ends, which lost 5 bases and 2 bases, there was a span of 10 bases. Germline CDR1 reads SGHAT; CDR2 reads FQNNGV. The CDR3 has 14 residues. The CDR3, as DNA: TGTGCCAGCAGCCCCCAGAGGACTGGAAACACCATATATTTT. This translates into CASSPQRTGNTIYF.

CDR3 in DNA: TGTGCCAGCAGCCTGGGCTCCTACAATGAGCAGTTCTTC. Translation gives CASSLGSYNEQFF. The chain employs TRBV3-1 (or the pseudogene TRBV3-2) and TRBJ2-1, with D hard to call. The germline V gene encodes CDR1 LGHDT and CDR2 YNNKEL (reference sequence). V gave up 4 bases and J gave up 0 bases, with 4 bases separating them. This CDR3 has 13 residues.

The chain uses TRBV10-2 and TRBJ1-2; TRBD1 might be the D (5 bases). This CDR3 is 12 amino acids long. With 11 bases removed from V and 8 bases from J, the gap between germline ends came to 18 bases. Germline V lookup: CDR1 WSHSY, CDR2 SAAADI. The chain's CDR3 is CASAMLGLGYTF. The CDR3 DNA reads as TGCGCCTCAGCAATGCTGGGGCTAGGCTACACCTTC.

As to this clone: At one end, the junction sequence differs from germline, possibly due to a read error. Distinct nucleotide sequences in the sample also encode this CDR3. This sequence joins TRBV9 and TRBJ2-3; TRBD2 matches 10 bases. The CDR3 consists of 15 residues. Germline-derived CDR1 and CDR2 are SGDLS and YYNGEE. CDR3 nucleotides: TGTGCTAGCAGCGTCGGACTAGCGGGCACAGATACGCAGTATTTT. The encoded protein is CASSVGLAGTDTQYF.

The V gene is TRBV19, the J gene TRBJ1-1, with 7 bases aligning to TRBD1. The CDR3 is made up of 14 amino acids. Looked up from germline, CDR1 is LNHDA and CDR2 is SQIVND (reference sequence). The trim removed 6 bases at V and 1 base at J, leaving 5 bases unmatched. The DNA for the CDR3 is TGTGCCAGTAGGGGGGACAGAGCGAACACTGAAGCTTTCTTT. Its protein is CASRGDRANTEAFF.

The genes are TRBV11-2 and TRBJ1-3, with TRBD1 identical over 7 bases. Germline V lookup: CDR1 SGHAT, CDR2 FQNNGV. The CDR3 runs 15 residues. V shed 5 bases, J shed 3 bases, and the junction held 7 bases outside the gene matches. The CDR3, as DNA: TGTGCCAGCAGCCCGACGTGGACAGGTGGAAACACCATATATTTT. Encoded protein: CASSPTWTGGNTIYF.

The chain uses TRBV18 and TRBJ2-5; TRBD2 agrees at 9 bases. Germline values: CDR1 KGHSH, CDR2 LQKENI. The CDR3 sequence is 14 residues long. Trimming took 3 bases from V and 5 from J; bases not matched to a gene: 4. CDR3 loop: CASSPAGGRETQYF. The CDR3 bases are TGTGCCAGCTCACCCGCGGGAGGGCGGGAGACCCAGTACTTC. Full variable domain (remainder filled in from reference TRBV18 and TRBJ2-5): NAGVMQNPRHLVRRRGQEARLRCSPMKGHSHVYWYRQLPEEGLKFMVYLQKENIIDESGMPKERFSAEFPKEGPSILRIQQVVRGDSAAYFCASSPAGGRETQYFGPGTRLLVL.

V is TRBV9 and J is TRBJ1-6; 9 bases line up with TRBD1. Germline CDR1 reads SGDLS; CDR2 reads YYNGEE. This CDR3 is 14 amino acids long. Germline trimming cut 3 bases from V and 11 bases from J; bases unmatched to any gene: 6. The CDR3 coding sequence is TGTGCCAGCAGCGCCCGGACAGGGGAACCACCCCTCCACTTT. Translated, it gives CASSARTGEPPLHF.

The V and J genes are TRBV5-5 and TRBJ1-1, with D unresolved. This CDR3 contains 14 residues. V was trimmed by 0 bases and J by 5 bases, leaving 11 bases between them. In germline, CDR1 is SGHKS, CDR2 YYEKEE (reference sequence). This CDR3 is CASSLAVAPTEAFF. As DNA, the CDR3 is TGTGCCAGCAGCTTGGCCGTAGCCCCTACTGAAGCTTTCTTT.

J is TRBJ1-2 and V is TRBV19; D is unresolved. Trimming left V 7 bases short and J 8 bases short, with 8 bases between. The CDR3 runs to 10 residues. CDR1 LNHDA and CDR2 SQIVND come from the germline V gene (reference sequence). DNA for the CDR3: TGTGCCAGTACCGGGGTCGGCTACACCTTC. Translation gives CASTGVGYTF. The whole variable domain, filled in from reference TRBV19 and TRBJ1-2, reads DGGITQSPKYLFRKEGQNVTLSCEQNLNHDAMYWYRQDPGQGLRLIYYSQIVNDFQKGDIAEGYSVSREKKESFPLTVTSAQKNPTAFYLCASTGVGYTFGSGTRLTVV.

V and J are TRBV5-4 and TRBJ1-1, with D perhaps matching TRBD1 (5 bases). Germline V CDR1 and CDR2: SGHNT, YYREEE (reference sequence). There are 15 residues in the CDR3. Trimming took 5 bases from V and 4 from J, leaving 18 bases between them. The CDR3 region has the DNA TGTGCCAGCAGTTCTGACCGGGGGAGGGGCACTGAAGCTTTCTTT. It yields the protein CASSSDRGRGTEAFF.

This chain uses TRBV2 with TRBJ1-1; D not certain. The CDR3 contains 13 residues. CDR1 and CDR2 from the germline V gene are SNHLY and FYNNEI. V lost 8 bases and J lost 1, with 11 bases in between. CDR3 bases: TGTGCCAGCTGTAGGTATTCGAACACTGAAGCTTTCTTT. It translates to CASCRYSNTEAFF. Complete variable domain (other parts from reference TRBV2 and TRBJ1-1): EPEVTQTPSHQVTQMGQEVILRCVPISNHLYFYWYRQILGQKVEFLVSFYNNEISEKSEIFDDQFSVERPDGSNFTLKIRSTKLEDSAMYFCASCRYSNTEAFFGQGTRLTVV.

The chain has TRBV2 and TRBJ1-1, with D unclear. CDR1 and CDR2 from the germline V gene are SNHLY and FYNNEI. Trimming removed 8 bases from V and 4 bases from J, with 14 bases in between. The CDR3 is 13 residues long. Written as DNA, the CDR3 is TGTGCCAGCGGAGTGAGGGCGGGCACTGAAGCTTTCTTT. Translating it yields CASGVRAGTEAFF.

The gene calls are TRBV5-1 and TRBJ2-5; D is undetermined. Germline V gives CDR1 SGHRS, CDR2 YFSETQ. The CDR3 consists of 14 residues. The V and J ends lost 0 bases and 3 bases respectively, with 9 bases between them. CDR3 sequence (DNA): TGCGCCAGCAGCTTGGGTCACCGGGAAGAGACCCAGTACTTC. The encoded protein is CASSLGHREETQYF.

CDR3 residues: CASSATGVATEAFF. The CDR3 DNA reads as TGTGCCAGCAGTGCAACAGGGGTTGCGACTGAAGCTTTCTTT. The chain is built from TRBV2 and TRBJ1-1; 7 bases line up with TRBD1. Germline V lookup: CDR1 SNHLY, CDR2 FYNNEI. CDR3 length equals 14 residues. Losses at the gene ends were 4 bases for V and 5 bases for J; bases not matched to a gene: 7.

This chain connects TRBV3-1 (or the pseudogene TRBV3-2) to TRBJ1-5; 8 bases fit TRBD1. With V trimmed by 2 bases and J by 9 bases, 15 bases remained unmatched. The CDR3 loop spans 17 amino acids. Per germline, CDR1 LGHDT and CDR2 YNNKEL (reference sequence). The CDR3 bases are TGTGCCAGCAGCCAATCTCCCGCAGGGGGCTTTGGTCCGCCCCAGCATTTT. It specifies CASSQSPAGGFGPPQHF.

This chain connects TRBV2 to TRBJ2-5, with D perhaps TRBD2 (5 bases). Germline values: CDR1 SNHLY, CDR2 FYNNEI. This CDR3 contains 11 residues. The V and J ends lost 7 bases and 5 bases respectively, with 8 bases between them. For the CDR3, the DNA is TGTGCCAGCACTGGGGAGGAGACCCAGTACTTC. It translates to CASTGEETQYF.

V is TRBV7-9 and J is TRBJ1-2; 8 bases align to TRBD1. The CDR3 has 14 amino acids. Unmatched junction bases numbered 3, after V lost 2 bases and J lost 4 bases. Germline V gene lookup returns CDR1 SEHNR and CDR2 FQNEAQ (reference sequence). CDR3 bases: TGTGCCAGCAGCTTACAGGGGGCAGGCTATGGCTACACCTTC. Amino acids: CASSLQGAGYGYTF. Full variable domain (missing parts from reference TRBV7-9 and TRBJ1-2): DTGVSQNPRHKITKRGQNVTFRCDPISEHNRLYWYRQTLGQGPEFLTYFQNEAQLEKSRLLSDRFSAERPKGSFSTLEIQRTEQGDSAMYLCASSLQGAGYGYTFGSGTRLTVV.

This chain uses TRBV2 with TRBJ1-1; TRBD1 matches at 10 bases. The V gene's germline CDR1 is SNHLY and CDR2 FYNNEI. V was clipped by 6 bases and J by 5 bases; unmatched bases: 3. The CDR3 is made up of 13 amino acids. CDR3 region: CASRDRGETEAFF. In DNA, the CDR3 is TGTGCCAGCAGGGACAGGGGGGAAACTGAAGCTTTCTTT.

The chain recombines TRBV28 with TRBJ1-2; D is unresolved. Germline lookup yields CDR1 MDHEN and CDR2 SYDVKM. This CDR3 is built from 16 residues. V shed 2 bases and J shed 4 bases, with 17 bases lying between them. The CDR3 here is CASSLVRGSGSYGYTF. The CDR3 DNA follows: TGTGCCAGCAGTTTAGTGCGGGGATCTGGCAGCTATGGCTACACCTTC.

This chain links TRBV23-1 with TRBJ1-2; 7 bases align to TRBD1. Being an ORF, TRBV23-1 has a function that is uncertain. Trimming at V came to 5 bases and at J to 8 bases, leaving 14 bases not matched to a gene. The CDR3 spans 15 residues. Here the CDR3 DNA reads TGCGCCAGCAGTAAAACAGGGGCGTATATGGACGGCTACACCTTC. Encoded protein: CASSKTGAYMDGYTF.

CDR3 nucleotide sequence: TGCGCCAGCAGCTCGGGACAGGGAAGTTATGGCTACACCTTC. Residues: CASSSGQGSYGYTF. The rearrangement joins TRBV5-1 to TRBJ1-2; 9 bases match TRBD1. This CDR3 is built from 14 residues. Germline V gene lookup returns CDR1 SGHRS and CDR2 YFSETQ. The V segment lost 3 bases and the J segment 5 bases; nucleotides outside the gene matches: 5.

The chain uses TRBV3-1 (or the pseudogene TRBV3-2) and TRBJ2-5, with 9 bases that match TRBD2. Unmatched junction bases numbered 10, after V lost 0 bases and J lost 5 bases. There are 17 residues in the CDR3. Germline lookup yields CDR1 LGHDT and CDR2 YNNKEL (reference sequence). CDR3 amino acids: CASSQETRAGGPETQYF. Written as DNA, the CDR3 is TGTGCCAGCAGCCAAGAAACTCGGGCGGGGGGGCCCGAGACCCAGTACTTC.

The chain employs TRBV11-1 and TRBJ2-7, with 7 bases matching TRBD1. Germline lookup yields CDR1 SGHAT and CDR2 FQDESV (reference sequence). V lost 6 bases and J lost 9; bases outside the gene matches: 8. The CDR3 runs to 12 residues. The CDR3 loop is CASSLTGVGQYF. CDR3 nucleotide sequence: TGTGCCAGCAGTCTAACAGGGGTCGGGCAGTACTTC.

The chain is built from TRBV13 and TRBJ2-7; no firm D call. V lost 1 base, J lost 3 bases, and 10 bases lay in between. In germline, CDR1 is PRHDT, CDR2 FYEKMQ (reference sequence). The CDR3 is 14 amino acids. In nucleotides, the CDR3 is TGTGCCAGCAGCTTAGTAGGCAGGAACTACGAGCAGTACTTC. This sequence encodes CASSLVGRNYEQYF.

This clone was counted only a few times. The chain uses TRBV19 and TRBJ1-6; 9 bases are shared with TRBD1. V lost 4 bases and J lost 10; bases outside the gene matches: 2. This CDR3 has 13 residues. Germline V gives CDR1 LNHDA, CDR2 SQIVND (reference sequence). The CDR3 loop reads CASSRTGESPLHF. As DNA, the CDR3 is TGTGCCAGTAGTAGGACAGGGGAATCACCCCTCCACTTT. Looking up the rest from reference TRBV19 and TRBJ1-6 gives the full variable domain: DGGITQSPKYLFRKEGQNVTLSCEQNLNHDAMYWYRQDPGQGLRLIYYSQIVNDFQKGDIAEGYSVSREKKESFPLTVTSAQKNPTAFYLCASSRTGESPLHFGNGTRLTVT.

This clone showed up just a few times. DNA for the CDR3: TGCGCCAGCAGCTTCGAGGGGGCCCCCTACAATGAGCAGTTCTTC. Translating gives CASSFEGAPYNEQFF. This chain connects TRBV5-1 to TRBJ2-1, with TRBD1 matching 7 bases. The CDR3 contains 15 residues. Trimming removed 2 bases from V and 2 bases from J; junction bases left unmatched: 4. Germline V gene data show CDR1 as SGHRS and CDR2 as YFSETQ. The full variable domain, with the rest looked up from reference TRBV5-1 and TRBJ2-1, is KAGVTQTPRYLIKTRGQQVTLSCSPISGHRSVSWYQQTPGQGLQFLFEYFSETQRNKGNFPGRFSGRQFSNSRSEMNVSTLELGDSALYLCASSFEGAPYNEQFFGPGTRLTVL.